This entry is about one TCR beta chain. These data come from a study of blood T cell repertoires in COVID-19. As handled by the study authors: Using reference gene primer amplification, nucleated cell counts were estimated. The protocol was immunoSEQ multiplex PCR, while the TCRdb copy is restricted to in-frame clones and leaves out a portion. V and J calls and clone size are copied from that table; D and trimming were computed from the DNA. The sample gives about 310,000 clones, about 91% of which show up once; about 9.8% is in the top ten. Material: PBMCs or T cells enriched from blood (not recorded which). The clonotype was recovered from a young woman who had recovered from COVID-19.

In nucleotides, the CDR3 is TGTGCCAGTAGTATAACTAACGGAGCCGGTTACGGCTACACCTTC. This encodes CASSITNGAGYGYTF. This rearrangement joins TRBV19 to TRBJ1-2, with no clear D. CDR3 length: 15 amino acids. Deletions cut 2 bases from V and 8 bases from J, with 18 bases between. Germline CDR1 and CDR2: LNHDA and SQIVND (reference sequence).